The 30 T cell receptor beta chains listed next were all sequenced from one sample in a study of breast tumors, draining lymph nodes, adjacent tissues. The lymph nodes were axillary draining lymph nodes from breast cancer patients. TCRdb fed the multiplex PCR reads into MiXCR, producing one record per CDR3 protein. Here the sample spans about 200,000 distinct CDR3 sequences, less than 40% being singletons. The material sequenced was axillary lymph node tissue. These receptors all come from a female donor with breast cancer. Some clones in this sample may be carry-over from other donors' samples.

The rearrangement links TRBV29-1 to TRBJ2-7, with D possibly being TRBD2 (6 bases). This CDR3 has 14 amino acids. The V end was cut by 7 bases, the J end by 0 bases, with 16 bases between. Germline lookup yields CDR1 SQVTM and CDR2 ANQGSEA. The CDR3 sequence is CSAAAGPSSYEQYF. For the CDR3, the DNA is TGCAGCGCCGCGGCGGGGCCGAGCTCCTACGAGCAGTACTTC.

Concerning this clonotype itself: A much larger clone lies a single base off, so this may be a read error. The chain is built from TRBV6-4 and TRBJ2-3; D remains ambiguous. The CDR3 runs to 13 residues. V was trimmed by 5 bases and J by 6 bases, leaving 12 bases between them. Germline loops: CDR1 MRHNA, CDR2 SNTAGT. The CDR3 nucleotides read TGTGCCAGCAGTCACCTCAGGCGGGATACGCAGTATTTT. Amino acid sequence: CASSHLRRDTQYF.

On this clonotype itself: As the CDR3 is not closed by the conserved phenylalanine or tryptophan, this likely results from a read error. The chain has TRBV5-1 and TRBJ1-2, with D possibly TRBD1 on 6 matching bases. The germline V gene encodes CDR1 SGHRS and CDR2 YFSETQ. The CDR3 runs to 14 residues. Trimming removed 0 bases from V and 7 bases from J, with 13 bases in between. This CDR3 is CASSLDGRGPGYTL. Written as DNA, the CDR3 is TGCGCCAGCAGCTTGGACGGCAGGGGTCCTGGCTACACCCTC.

This clonotype appeared many times. The chain combines TRBV30 with TRBJ1-5; D unclear. The CDR3 contains 12 residues. CDR1 is GTSNPN, CDR2 SVGIG, per germline (reference sequence). V was cut by 2 bases and J by 1 base, with 3 bases left in between. CDR3 loop: CAWSRSNQPQHF. The CDR3 nucleotides read TGTGCCTGGAGTAGAAGCAATCAGCCCCAGCATTTT.

This clonotype was found many times. The gene calls are TRBV7-2 and TRBJ1-3, with D unresolved. V was pared by 3 bases and J by 1 base, with 4 bases between. The germline gives CDR1 SGHTA, CDR2 FQGNSA. This CDR3 region has 13 residues. The CDR3 reads CASSLGSGNTIYF. The CDR3 DNA reads as TGTGCCAGCAGCTTGGGATCTGGAAACACCATATATTTT.

On this clonotype itself: This may be a read error, as it is one base from a much larger clone. The chain links TRBV11-2 to TRBJ2-2; no definite D call. Trimming pared 1 base from V and 6 bases from J, leaving 15 bases between. The CDR3 is 16 residues long. Germline V gene data show CDR1 as SGHAT and CDR2 as FQNNGV. CDR3 coding DNA: TGTGCCAGCAGCTTAGGGACCTTAACGGTCGCCGGGGAGCTGTTTTTT. As protein: CASSLGTLTVAGELFF.

This clonotype was detected many times. This chain links TRBV12-3 or TRBV12-4 with TRBJ1-2; D remains ambiguous. Trimming took 3 bases from V and 10 from J, leaving 18 bases between them. The CDR3 extends over 14 amino acids. The CDR3 DNA is TGTGCCAGCAGTTTCTCGGGAGTCACCTGGGACTACACCTTC. Residues: CASSFSGVTWDYTF.

This clonotype was recorded at least ten times. This chain connects TRBV4-1 to TRBJ1-6; TRBD1 matches 7 bases. V lost 0 bases to trimming and J lost 10 bases; unmatched junction nucleotides: 9. The length of the CDR3 is 16 residues. The germline CDR1 and CDR2 sequences are MGHRA and YSYEKL. This CDR3 reads CASSQEGGKQGSPLHF. CDR3 in DNA: TGCGCCAGCAGCCAAGAGGGGGGGAAACAGGGGTCACCCCTCCACTTT.

This clonotype has ten or more counts. The chain carries TRBV11-2 and TRBJ1-2, with 9 bases aligning to TRBD1. This CDR3 has 16 residues. V was clipped by 4 bases and J by 7 bases; unmatched bases: 13. The germline V gene encodes CDR1 SGHAT and CDR2 FQNNGV. The CDR3: CASSSPGQGLIGGYTF. In DNA form, the CDR3 reads TGTGCCAGCAGCTCCCCGGGACAGGGTCTCATCGGTGGCTACACCTTC.

V usage is TRBV9 and J usage is TRBJ2-7; D might be TRBD2 (5 bases). V dropped 2 bases and J dropped 0 bases, with 12 bases sitting between them. Germline V gene lookup returns CDR1 SGDLS and CDR2 YYNGEE. This CDR3 is built from 15 residues. The CDR3 region has the DNA TGTGCCAGCAGCGTGCGGGCCCTCGACTCCTACGAGCAGTACTTC. As protein: CASSVRALDSYEQYF.

The rearrangement links TRBV2 to TRBJ2-5, with 16 bases that match TRBD2. The CDR3 contains 16 residues. In germline, CDR1 is SNHLY, CDR2 FYNNEI. Trimming removed 6 bases from V and 7 bases from J; junction bases left unmatched: 8. The CDR3 bases are TGTGCCAGCAGGGGGACTAGCGGGGGGGAAGCCGGGACCCAGTACTTC. Protein: CASRGTSGGEAGTQYF.

This chain connects TRBV6-6 to TRBJ1-1; D not resolved. Germline V lookup: CDR1 MNHNY, CDR2 SVGAGI (reference sequence). V was trimmed by 2 bases and J by 7 bases, leaving 8 bases between them. The length of the CDR3 is 12 residues. The CDR3 DNA reads TGTGCCAGCAGTTACGGTGAAGATGAAGCTTTCTTT. Its protein is CASSYGEDEAFF.

In this sample, this clonotype turned up many times. This chain uses TRBV6-6 with TRBJ1-2; unclear D gene. This CDR3 has 14 residues. Trimming removed 2 bases at V and 6 bases at J, with 13 bases between. Germline V gene data show CDR1 as MNHNY and CDR2 as SVGAGI (reference sequence). CDR3: CASSYHIEADGYTF. CDR3 coding DNA: TGTGCCAGCAGTTACCATATTGAGGCTGATGGCTACACCTTC.

Comment on this clonotype: As the CDR3 is not closed by the conserved phenylalanine or tryptophan, this likely results from a read error. Because the CDR3's place on the DNA is in doubt, the DNA is left out and the CDR3 is given as listed by TCRdb. This chain links TRBV6-5 with TRBJ1-5; TRBD1, as called in the table, went unchecked against the DNA. The CDR3 is 10 amino acids long, termini counted. CDR1 and CDR2 from the germline V gene are MNHEY and SVGAGI. The CDR3 loop is CASSYSRWGA.

This clonotype has just a few counts. V and J are TRBV28 and TRBJ1-2; TRBD1 aligns across 7 bases. V lost 2 bases to trimming and J lost 14 bases; unmatched junction nucleotides: 5. The germline CDR1 and CDR2 sequences are MDHEN and SYDVKM. The CDR3 is 11 amino acids. The CDR3 nucleotides are TGTGCCAGCAGTTTAAACAGGGGAACAACCTTC. Encoded protein: CASSLNRGTTF.

V usage is TRBV2 and J usage is TRBJ1-6, with 8 bases identical to TRBD1. This CDR3 is built from 14 residues. V lost 3 bases to trimming and J lost 8 bases; unmatched junction nucleotides: 3. Germline CDR1 is SNHLY and CDR2 is FYNNEI. CDR3 region: CASSDQGAHSPLHF. In DNA form, the CDR3 reads TGTGCCAGCAGTGACCAGGGGGCTCATTCACCCCTCCACTTT.

This clonotype was seen at least ten times. CDR3 nucleotide sequence: TGTGCCAGCCAAAGGGGCGGGGACTTTCTAAATTCACCCCTCCACTTT. It codes for CASQRGGDFLNSPLHF. The chain combines TRBV9 with TRBJ1-6; D is perhaps TRBD1 (5 bases). V lost 7 bases to trimming and J lost 7 bases, with 21 bases between them. This CDR3 region has 16 residues. CDR1 SGDLS and CDR2 YYNGEE come from the germline V gene. Full variable domain (outside the CDR3, taken from reference TRBV9 and TRBJ1-6): DSGVTQTPKHLITATGQRVTLRCSPRSGDLSVYWYQQSLDQGLQFLIQYYNGEERAKGNILERFSAQQFPDLHSELNLSSLELGDSALYFCASQRGGDFLNSPLHFGNGTRLTVT.

The V gene is TRBV3-1, the J gene TRBJ2-4; 7 positions agree with TRBD2. The CDR3 length is 18 residues. The germline V gene has CDR1 LGHDT and CDR2 YNNKEL (reference sequence). V shed 0 bases and J 0 bases; nucleotides not matched to a gene: 8. The CDR3 loop reads CASSQDGRASLAKNIQYF. CDR3 bases: TGTGCCAGCAGCCAAGATGGGAGGGCGTCTTTAGCCAAAAACATTCAGTACTTC.

This clonotype was counted ten times or more. The chain joins TRBV24-1 to TRBJ2-1; TRBD2 agrees at 9 bases. From germline, CDR1 is KGHDR and CDR2 SFDVKD. The CDR3 covers 17 residues. V trimming: 0 bases; J trimming: 7 bases; junction bases outside the gene matches: 9. CDR3 coding DNA: TGTGCCACCAGTGATTTGGGGAGCAGCGGGAGGAAGAATGAGCAGTTCTTC. Amino acids: CATSDLGSSGRKNEQFF.

This clonotype was counted ten times or more. The chain couples TRBV6-5 to TRBJ2-2, with TRBD1 identical over 7 bases. V gave up 7 bases and J gave up 4 bases; unmatched junction bases: 6. The CDR3 contains 14 residues. Germline V gene lookup returns CDR1 MNHEY and CDR2 SVGAGI. The DNA of the CDR3 is TGTGCCAGCACCCGACAGGGTGGCACCGGGGAGCTGTTTTTT. The encoded protein is CASTRQGGTGELFF.

The table lists this clonotype with many counts. The V and J genes are TRBV9 and TRBJ2-1; 8 bases agree with TRBD2. This CDR3 region has 15 residues. The V gene end was trimmed by 0 bases and the J gene end by 9 bases; junction bases not matched to a gene: 8. From germline, CDR1 is SGDLS and CDR2 YYNGEE. The CDR3 bases are TGTGCCAGCAGCGTAGACGGGAGGGCCGGAGTTGAGCAGTTCTTC. Translated: CASSVDGRAGVEQFF.

On this clonotype: A much bigger clone sits one base away, suggesting this may be a read error. The rearrangement links TRBV5-6 to TRBJ2-6, with D uncertain. Germline CDR1 and CDR2: SGHDT and YYEEEE. The CDR3 spans 16 residues. The CDR3 nucleotides read TGTGCCAGCAGCTTGGTGGCCCACTCTGGGACCAACGTCCTGACTTTC. As protein: CASSLVAHSGTNVLTF. The full variable domain, with the rest looked up from reference TRBV5-6 and TRBJ2-6, is DAGVTQSPTHLIKTRGQQVTLRCSPKSGHDTVSWYQQALGQGPQFIFQYYEEEERQRGNFPDRFSGHQFPNYSSELNVNALLLGDSALYLCASSLVAHSGTNVLTFGAGSRLTVL.

This clonotype was observed at least ten times. The chain recombines TRBV7-2 with TRBJ2-7; 9 positions agree with TRBD1. CDR1 is SGHTA, CDR2 FQGNSA, per germline. This CDR3 contains 14 residues. The ends lost 4 bases at V and 3 bases at J; junction bases unmatched: 4. The CDR3 coding sequence is TGTGCCAGCAGCTCACAGGGGGCGAGCTACGAGCAGTACTTC. Protein product: CASSSQGASYEQYF. Using reference TRBV7-2 and TRBJ2-7 for the parts outside the CDR3, the full variable domain is GAGVSQSPSNKVTEKGKDVELRCDPISGHTALYWYRQSLGQGLEFLIYFQGNSAPDKSGLPSDRFSAERTGGSVSTLTIQRTQQEDSAVYLCASSSQGASYEQYFGPGTRLTVT.

This clonotype appeared many times. The chain joins TRBV6-1 to TRBJ1-2, with D possibly TRBD1 on 5 matching bases. The CDR3 has 13 residues. The ends were cut back, 6 bases at V and 6 bases at J, with 14 bases in the middle. Germline loops: CDR1 MNHNS, CDR2 SASEGT. The CDR3 nucleotides read TGTGCCAGCAGCCCGCACATCAGGGATGGCTACACCTTC. Translation: CASSPHIRDGYTF.

As to this clonotype: A read error may account for a junction end that differs from germline. The chain has TRBV20-1 and TRBJ1-3, with D maybe TRBD1 (5 bases). The CDR3 extends over 14 amino acids. CDR1 is DFQATT and CDR2 is SNEGSKA in the germline V gene (reference sequence). In nucleotides, the CDR3 is TGCAGTGCTAGAGATGGGGCAGGAACAGATCCGCAGTGTTTT. It translates to CSARDGAGTDPQCF.

This clonotype was counted ten times or more. The V and J genes are TRBV5-1 and TRBJ2-7; D possibly matches TRBD1 or TRBD2 (5 bases each). Germline loops: CDR1 SGHRS, CDR2 YFSETQ. CDR3 length: 12 amino acids. Trimming left V 4 bases short and J 7 bases short, with 12 bases between. CDR3 protein: CASSRESGEQYF. The CDR3 nucleotides are TGCGCCAGCAGCAGGGAGTCAGGGGAGCAGTACTTC.

The V and J genes are TRBV25-1 and TRBJ1-2; D gene unclear. Germline V gene lookup returns CDR1 MGHDK and CDR2 SYGVNS. Trimming removed 6 bases from V and 1 base from J, with 9 bases in between. The CDR3 runs to 13 residues. Here the CDR3 reads CASRDQYNYGYTF. CDR3 coding DNA: TGTGCCAGCAGAGATCAATATAACTATGGCTACACCTTC.

This clonotype was observed at least ten times. V is TRBV4-1 and J is TRBJ2-6; D is tentatively TRBD1 or TRBD2 (5 bases each). CDR1 is MGHRA and CDR2 is YSYEKL in the germline V gene. Trimming pared 0 bases from V and 1 base from J, leaving 19 bases between. The CDR3 has 20 residues. The CDR3 DNA sequence: TGCGCCAGCAGCCAAGATGGGGCTAGGGGTACGGGATCTGGGGCCAACGTCCTGACTTTC. Protein sequence: CASSQDGARGTGSGANVLTF.

This clonotype showed up many times. The genes are TRBV3-1 and TRBJ2-5; TRBD2 matches at 11 bases. Germline CDR1 LGHDT, CDR2 YNNKEL (reference sequence). The V and J ends lost 2 bases and 5 bases, in that order; junction bases with no gene match: 7. There are 16 residues in the CDR3. The CDR3 sequence: CASSQSSSGGRETQYF. The DNA for the CDR3 is TGTGCCAGCAGCCAATCATCTAGCGGGGGGCGGGAGACCCAGTACTTC.

This chain uses TRBV5-6 with TRBJ2-3; TRBD1 aligns across 12 bases. V dropped 1 base and J dropped 7; count of bases not matched to a gene: 16. This CDR3 comprises 19 residues. The germline CDR1 and CDR2 sequences are SGHDT and YYEEEE. For the CDR3, the DNA is TGTGCCAGCAGCTTGAGGTCGTTCGGGACAGGGGGCGAAATACATACGCAGTATTTT. This gives the protein CASSLRSFGTGGEIHTQYF.